One and the same sample provided the 24 T cell receptor beta chains below, sequenced in a study of T cells expressing NK-cell markers. One entry per CDR3 protein, without DNA, is what TCRdb gives after re-calling the 5' RACE reads. This listing includes more than 400,000 distinct CDR3 sequences. Source material: blood T cells: a sorted CD56 or NKG2C T cell subset, CD4+ or CD8+ T cells, or bulk PBMC T cells (not recorded which). These receptors all stem from a woman aged 18 to 75 in good health.

The chain employs TRBV4-3 and TRBJ2-5; the D call of TRBD1 rests on TCRdb alone, since no DNA is present to check it. The CDR3 loop spans 16 amino acids. From germline, CDR1 is LGHNA and CDR2 YSLEER. The CDR3: CASSQVRGGQDETQYF.

This chain connects TRBV20-1 to TRBJ2-1; TCRdb's D call of TRBD1 is untestable without DNA. Germline V gives CDR1 DFQATT, CDR2 SNEGSKA (reference sequence). The length of the CDR3 is 13 residues. CDR3 protein: CSARFPLMNEQFF.

The chain carries TRBV30 and TRBJ1-2. CDR3 size: 15 residues. Germline V gene data show CDR1 as GTSNPN and CDR2 as SVGIG (reference sequence). This CDR3 reads CAWSVGPTRNYGYTF.

The V gene is TRBV6-1, the J gene TRBJ1-5; absent DNA, TCRdb's TRBD1 call cannot be checked. Looked up from germline, CDR1 is MNHNS and CDR2 is SASEGT. The CDR3 spans 14 residues. The CDR3: CAITGAISNQPQHF.

The chain carries TRBV20-1 and TRBJ1-4; the D gene TCRdb calls, TRBD1, cannot be checked with no DNA. The CDR3 is 13 amino acids. CDR1 DFQATT and CDR2 SNEGSKA come from the germline V gene (reference sequence). The CDR3 loop is CSARGSKSEKLFF.

The chain employs TRBV18 and TRBJ2-1; TCRdb outputs TRBD1, but without DNA this stays unchecked. Germline-derived CDR1 and CDR2 are KGHSH and LQKENI. This CDR3 contains 16 residues. CDR3 amino acids: CASSPGAGQGYNEQFF.

The chain recombines TRBV15 with TRBJ2-7; TCRdb reports TRBD2, a call that lacks DNA to check it against. CDR3 length: 14 amino acids. Germline loops: CDR1 LNHNV, CDR2 YYDKDF (reference sequence). CDR3 in amino acids: CATSRDLMRVRQYF.

V usage is TRBV4-3 and J usage is TRBJ1-6; as DNA is missing, the TRBD1 call by TCRdb cannot be tested. The CDR3 sequence is 14 residues long. Germline V gene sequence: CDR1 LGHNA, CDR2 YSLEER. CDR3 amino acids: CASSQGQGVTPLHF.

The V call is TRBV20-1, the J call TRBJ2-6; the D call from TCRdb, TRBD1, cannot be confirmed without DNA. There are 17 residues in the CDR3. CDR1 and CDR2 from the germline V gene are DFQATT and SNEGSKA (reference sequence). The CDR3 spells CSASRDAYLSGANVLTF.

The gene calls are TRBV15 and TRBJ1-1. The CDR3 is 13 residues long. CDR1 and CDR2 from the germline V gene are LNHNV and YYDKDF (reference sequence). CDR3 region: CATNRHPNTEAFF.

The chain couples TRBV20-1 to TRBJ2-1; checking the TCRdb D call of TRBD2 is not possible without DNA. The CDR3 runs to 14 residues. Germline V gene lookup returns CDR1 DFQATT and CDR2 SNEGSKA (reference sequence). CDR3 sequence: CSAGGDPPSDEQFF.

The V and J genes are TRBV5-6 and TRBJ1-1; TCRdb proposes TRBD1, but this gene call is untestable without DNA. Per the germline V gene, CDR1 is SGHDT and CDR2 is YYEEEE. The CDR3 consists of 14 residues. The CDR3 region is CASSLGQTGEEAFF.

J is TRBJ1-1 and V is TRBV7-9; TCRdb returns TRBD1, unconfirmable since there is no DNA. This CDR3 comprises 14 residues. CDR1 and CDR2 (germline): SEHNR, FQNEAQ (reference sequence). The CDR3 loop is CASSPDRVDTEAFF.

The chain employs TRBV29-1 and TRBJ2-1; with no DNA, the TCRdb D assignment of TRBD1 cannot be verified. Germline V CDR1 and CDR2: SQVTM, ANQGSEA. The CDR3 sequence is 15 residues long. The chain's CDR3 is CSVTHGKQGYNEQFF.

The chain recombines TRBV24-1 with TRBJ2-7. The germline V gene has CDR1 KGHDR and CDR2 SFDVKD. The length of the CDR3 is 12 residues. The CDR3 here is CATSDFSYEQYF.

The chain's CDR3 is CASSTGGQQYF. The rearrangement joins TRBV7-9 to TRBJ2-5; TCRdb picks TRBD1, but there is no DNA to check that call. In germline, CDR1 is SEHNR, CDR2 FQNEAQ (reference sequence). There are 11 residues in the CDR3.

The V call is TRBV12-3 or TRBV12-4, the J call TRBJ2-1; lacking DNA, the TRBD2 call made by TCRdb goes unchecked. This CDR3 spans 14 amino acids. CDR3 region: CAQGRPPYYNEQFF.

The rearrangement uses TRBV7-2 and TRBJ1-5; TCRdb names TRBD1, which stays unverified in the absence of DNA. The CDR3 has 14 residues. The germline gives CDR1 SGHTA, CDR2 FQGNSA. The CDR3 region is CASSSGRGYQPQHF.

CDR3 region: CSAIGGGNTEAFF. The V and J genes are TRBV20-1 and TRBJ1-1; the TRBD1 assignment by TCRdb is unverifiable without DNA. Germline lookup yields CDR1 DFQATT and CDR2 SNEGSKA (reference sequence). The CDR3 has 13 amino acids.

The chain is built from TRBV25-1 and TRBJ1-3. The CDR3 consists of 14 residues. Germline V gene sequence: CDR1 MGHDK, CDR2 SYGVNS. The CDR3 region is CASSEESWVNTIYF.

V is TRBV21-1 and J is TRBJ1-2. TRBV21-1 is a documented pseudogene. This CDR3 comprises 11 residues. The CDR3 reads CASSKDGGYTF.

This chain joins TRBV15 and TRBJ1-2. This CDR3 is built from 14 residues. Per germline, CDR1 LNHNV and CDR2 YYDKDF (reference sequence). The CDR3 here is CATSRDRDNYGYTF.

The chain uses TRBV11-2 and TRBJ2-1. Germline assignment: CDR1 SGHAT and CDR2 FQNNGV. The CDR3 extends over 14 amino acids. The CDR3 region is CASSLVGNRNEQFF.

The V call is TRBV20-1, the J call TRBJ2-2; TCRdb designates TRBD2, a call that cannot be tested without DNA. The CDR3 is 20 residues long. CDR1 and CDR2 (germline): DFQATT, SNEGSKA (reference sequence). The CDR3 sequence: CSARVPPARGALKNTGELFF.